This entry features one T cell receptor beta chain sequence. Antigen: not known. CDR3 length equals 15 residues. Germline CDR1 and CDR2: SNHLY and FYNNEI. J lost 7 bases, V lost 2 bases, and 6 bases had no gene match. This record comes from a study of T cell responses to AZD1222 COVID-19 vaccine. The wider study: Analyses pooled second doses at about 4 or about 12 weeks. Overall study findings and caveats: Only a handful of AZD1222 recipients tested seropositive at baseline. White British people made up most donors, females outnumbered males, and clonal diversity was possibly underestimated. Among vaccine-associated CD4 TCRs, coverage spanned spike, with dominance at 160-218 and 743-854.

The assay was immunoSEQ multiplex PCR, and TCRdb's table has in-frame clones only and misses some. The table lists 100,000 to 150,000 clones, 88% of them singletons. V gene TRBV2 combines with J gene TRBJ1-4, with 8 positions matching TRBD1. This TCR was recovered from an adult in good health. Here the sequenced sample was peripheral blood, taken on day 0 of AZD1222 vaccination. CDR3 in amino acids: CASSELGRGREKLFF. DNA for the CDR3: TGTGCCAGCAGTGAACTGGGCAGGGGGCGTGAAAAACTGTTTTTT.